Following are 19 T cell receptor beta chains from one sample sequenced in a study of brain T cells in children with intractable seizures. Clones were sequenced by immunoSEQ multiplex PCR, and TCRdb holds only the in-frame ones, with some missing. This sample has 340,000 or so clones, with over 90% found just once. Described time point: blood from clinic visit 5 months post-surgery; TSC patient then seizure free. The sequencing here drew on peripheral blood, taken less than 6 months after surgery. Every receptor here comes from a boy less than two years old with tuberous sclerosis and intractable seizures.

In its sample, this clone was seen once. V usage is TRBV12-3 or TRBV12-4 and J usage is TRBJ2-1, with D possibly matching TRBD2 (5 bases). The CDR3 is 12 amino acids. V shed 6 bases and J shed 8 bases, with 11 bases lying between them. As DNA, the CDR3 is TGTGCCAGCAGAGACTACCCTGATGAGCAGTTCTTC. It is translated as CASRDYPDEQFF.

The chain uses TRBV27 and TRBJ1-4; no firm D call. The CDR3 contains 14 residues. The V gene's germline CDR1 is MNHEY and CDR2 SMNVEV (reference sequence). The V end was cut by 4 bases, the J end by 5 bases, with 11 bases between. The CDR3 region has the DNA TGTGCCAGCAGTTCCCGGGCCATAAATGAAAAACTGTTTTTT. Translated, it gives CASSSRAINEKLFF.

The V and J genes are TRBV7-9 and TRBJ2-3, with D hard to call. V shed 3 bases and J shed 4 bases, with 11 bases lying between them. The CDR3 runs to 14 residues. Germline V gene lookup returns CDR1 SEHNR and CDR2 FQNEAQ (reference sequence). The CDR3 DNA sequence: TGTGCCAGCAGCTTTAATACAAGGGCAGATACGCAGTATTTT. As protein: CASSFNTRADTQYF.

CDR3 nucleotide sequence: TGTGCCAGCAGCAACAAAGTTGCTACCGATACGCAGTATTTT. Its protein is CASSNKVATDTQYF. J is TRBJ2-3 and V is TRBV11-3; D is unclear. CDR1 is SGHNT, CDR2 YENEEA, per germline. The CDR3 runs 14 residues. Deletions cut 5 bases from V and 6 bases from J, with 15 bases between.

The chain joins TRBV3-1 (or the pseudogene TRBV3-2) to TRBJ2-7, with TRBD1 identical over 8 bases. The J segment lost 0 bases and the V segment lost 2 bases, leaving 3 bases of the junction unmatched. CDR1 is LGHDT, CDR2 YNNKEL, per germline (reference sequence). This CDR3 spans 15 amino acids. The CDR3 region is CASSQTGGSSYEQYF. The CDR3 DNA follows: TGTGCCAGCAGCCAAACAGGGGGAAGCTCCTACGAGCAGTACTTC.

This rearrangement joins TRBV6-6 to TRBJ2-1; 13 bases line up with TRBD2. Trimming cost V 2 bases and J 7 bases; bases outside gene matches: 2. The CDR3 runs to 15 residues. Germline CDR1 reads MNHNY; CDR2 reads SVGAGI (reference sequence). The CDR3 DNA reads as TGTGCCAGCAGTTACGCGGGACTAGCGGGAAATGAGCAGTTCTTC. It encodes CASSYAGLAGNEQFF.

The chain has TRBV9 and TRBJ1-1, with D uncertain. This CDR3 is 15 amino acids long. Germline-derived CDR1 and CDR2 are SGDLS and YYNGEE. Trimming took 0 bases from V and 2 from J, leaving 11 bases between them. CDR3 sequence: CASSVAPVLNTEAFF. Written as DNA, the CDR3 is TGTGCCAGCAGCGTAGCCCCGGTCCTAAACACTGAAGCTTTCTTT.

CDR3 loop: CASSQARQVGTDTQYF. Written as DNA, the CDR3 is TGTGCCAGCAGCCAGGCTCGACAGGTGGGCACAGATACGCAGTATTTT. The chain links TRBV3-1 (or the pseudogene TRBV3-2) to TRBJ2-3, with D perhaps TRBD1 (6 bases). Germline CDR1 LGHDT, CDR2 YNNKEL (reference sequence). This CDR3 spans 16 amino acids. Between the trimmed V and J ends, which lost 3 bases and 1 base, there was a span of 14 bases.

The chain's CDR3 is CASSPGYNEQFF. The CDR3 region has the DNA TGTGCCAGCAGCCCAGGCTACAATGAGCAGTTCTTC. The V gene is TRBV7-8, the J gene TRBJ2-1; no firm D call. This CDR3 spans 12 amino acids. The germline V gene has CDR1 SGHVS and CDR2 FQNEAQ. Trimming took 5 bases from V and 3 from J, leaving 5 bases between them.

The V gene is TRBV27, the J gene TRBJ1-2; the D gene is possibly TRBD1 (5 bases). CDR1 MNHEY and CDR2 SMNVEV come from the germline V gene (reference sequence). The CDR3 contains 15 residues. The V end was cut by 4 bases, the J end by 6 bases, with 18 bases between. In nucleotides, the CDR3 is TGTGCCAGCAGTTATGTAGGGGTGGGACTGGATGGCTACACCTTC. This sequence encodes CASSYVGVGLDGYTF.

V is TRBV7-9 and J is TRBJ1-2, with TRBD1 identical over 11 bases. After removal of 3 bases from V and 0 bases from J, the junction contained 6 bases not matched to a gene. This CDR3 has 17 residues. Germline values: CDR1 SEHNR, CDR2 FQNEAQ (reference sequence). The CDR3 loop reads CASSLAGTGGPNYGYTF. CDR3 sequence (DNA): TGTGCCAGCAGCTTGGCCGGGACAGGGGGACCTAACTATGGCTACACCTTC.

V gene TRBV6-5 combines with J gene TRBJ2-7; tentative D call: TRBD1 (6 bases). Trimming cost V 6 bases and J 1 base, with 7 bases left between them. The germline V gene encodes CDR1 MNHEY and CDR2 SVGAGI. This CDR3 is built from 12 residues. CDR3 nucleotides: TGTGCCAGCAGACAGGGATCCTACGAGCAGTACTTC. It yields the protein CASRQGSYEQYF.

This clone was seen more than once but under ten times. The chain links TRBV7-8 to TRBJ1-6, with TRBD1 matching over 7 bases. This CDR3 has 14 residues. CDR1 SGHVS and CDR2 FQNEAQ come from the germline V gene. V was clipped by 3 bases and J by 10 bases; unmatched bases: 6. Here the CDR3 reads CASSFGTAYSPLHF. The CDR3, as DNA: TGTGCCAGCAGCTTCGGGACAGCCTACTCACCCCTCCACTTT. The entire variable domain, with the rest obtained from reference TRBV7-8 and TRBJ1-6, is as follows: GAGVSQSPRYKVAKRGQDVALRCDPISGHVSLFWYQQALGQGPEFLTYFQNEAQLDKSGLPSDRFFAERPEGSVSTLKIQRTQQEDSAVYLCASSFGTAYSPLHFGNGTRLTVT.

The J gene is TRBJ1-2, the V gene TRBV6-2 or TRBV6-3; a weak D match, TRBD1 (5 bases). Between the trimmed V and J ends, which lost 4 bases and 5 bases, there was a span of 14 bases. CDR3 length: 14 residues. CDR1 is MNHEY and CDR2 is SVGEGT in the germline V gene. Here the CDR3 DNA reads TGTGCCAGCAGTTTGAGGAGGGGCGATTATGGCTACACCTTC. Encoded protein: CASSLRRGDYGYTF.

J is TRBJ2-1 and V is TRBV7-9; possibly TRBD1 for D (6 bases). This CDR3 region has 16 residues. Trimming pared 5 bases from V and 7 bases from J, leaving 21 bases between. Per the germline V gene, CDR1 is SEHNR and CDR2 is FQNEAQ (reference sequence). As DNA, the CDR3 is TGTGCCAGCAGCCATTCGGACAGACCCCTTGGGAATGAGCAGTTCTTC. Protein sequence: CASSHSDRPLGNEQFF.

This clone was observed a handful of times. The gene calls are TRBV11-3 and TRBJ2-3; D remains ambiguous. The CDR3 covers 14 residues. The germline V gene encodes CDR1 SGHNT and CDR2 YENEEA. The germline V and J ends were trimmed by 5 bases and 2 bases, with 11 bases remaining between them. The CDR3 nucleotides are TGTGCCAGCAGCAAGCTGCAGTTCACAGATACGCAGTATTTT. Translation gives CASSKLQFTDTQYF.

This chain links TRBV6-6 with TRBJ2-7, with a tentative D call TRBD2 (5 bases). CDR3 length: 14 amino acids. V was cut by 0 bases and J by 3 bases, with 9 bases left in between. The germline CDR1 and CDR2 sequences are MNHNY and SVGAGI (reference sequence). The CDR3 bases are TGTGCCAGCAGTTACTCCGGGGTGGACTACGAGCAGTACTTC. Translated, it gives CASSYSGVDYEQYF.

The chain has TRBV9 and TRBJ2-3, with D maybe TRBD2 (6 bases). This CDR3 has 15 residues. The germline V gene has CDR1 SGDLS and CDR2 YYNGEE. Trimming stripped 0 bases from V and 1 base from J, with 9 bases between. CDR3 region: CASSVGSGGTDTQYF. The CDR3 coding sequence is TGTGCCAGCAGCGTAGGGTCGGGAGGCACAGATACGCAGTATTTT.

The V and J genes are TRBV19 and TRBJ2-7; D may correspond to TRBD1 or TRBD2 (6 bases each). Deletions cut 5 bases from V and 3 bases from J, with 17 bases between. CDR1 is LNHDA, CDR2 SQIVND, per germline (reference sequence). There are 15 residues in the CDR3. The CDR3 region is CASSVRGAPNYEQYF. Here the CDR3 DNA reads TGTGCCAGTAGTGTGAGGGGGGCGCCGAACTACGAGCAGTACTTC. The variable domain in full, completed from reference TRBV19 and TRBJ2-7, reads DGGITQSPKYLFRKEGQNVTLSCEQNLNHDAMYWYRQDPGQGLRLIYYSQIVNDFQKGDIAEGYSVSREKKESFPLTVTSAQKNPTAFYLCASSVRGAPNYEQYFGPGTRLTVT.